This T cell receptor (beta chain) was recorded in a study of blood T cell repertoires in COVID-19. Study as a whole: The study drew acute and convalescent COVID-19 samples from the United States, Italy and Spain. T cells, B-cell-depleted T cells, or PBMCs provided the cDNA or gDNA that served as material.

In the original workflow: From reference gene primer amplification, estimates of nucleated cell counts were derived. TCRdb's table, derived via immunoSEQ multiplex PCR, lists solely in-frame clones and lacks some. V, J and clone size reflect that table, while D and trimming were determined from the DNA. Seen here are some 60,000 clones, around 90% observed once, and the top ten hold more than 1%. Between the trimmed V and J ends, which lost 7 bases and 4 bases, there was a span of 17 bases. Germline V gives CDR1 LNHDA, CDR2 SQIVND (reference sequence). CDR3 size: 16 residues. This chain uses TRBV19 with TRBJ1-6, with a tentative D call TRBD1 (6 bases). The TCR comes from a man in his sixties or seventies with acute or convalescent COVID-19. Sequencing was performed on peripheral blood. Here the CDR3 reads CASIDTGRKYNSPLHF. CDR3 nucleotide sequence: TGTGCCAGTATCGATACAGGGCGAAAATATAATTCACCCCTCCACTTT.